The 3 T cell receptor beta chains in this list originate from one sample, sequenced in a study of CD8 T cells in ankylosing spondylitis. From the 5' RACE reads, TCRdb called clonotypes with MiXCR, one entry per CDR3 protein. The table includes under 300,000 distinct CDR3 sequences, approximately 12% detected once. The sample was blood, either unsorted or a sorted T cell fraction (not recorded which). The receptors come from a male donor with ankylosing spondylitis or in good health (not recorded which).

The V and J genes are TRBV5-6 and TRBJ1-5; tentatively, D is TRBD1 (6 bases). CDR1 SGHDT and CDR2 YYEEEE come from the germline V gene. Trimming stripped 1 base from V and 4 bases from J, with 9 bases between. This CDR3 has 14 residues. The CDR3 is CASSLRRGNQPQHF. The CDR3, as DNA: TGTGCCAGCAGCTTGCGCAGGGGTAATCAGCCCCAGCATTTT. The full variable domain, with the rest looked up from reference TRBV5-6 and TRBJ1-5, is DAGVTQSPTHLIKTRGQQVTLRCSPKSGHDTVSWYQQALGQGPQFIFQYYEEEERQRGNFPDRFSGHQFPNYSSELNVNALLLGDSALYLCASSLRRGNQPQHFGDGTRLSIL.

This clonotype has just a few counts. This chain links TRBV6-1 with TRBJ1-1; 7 bases align to TRBD1. The CDR3 runs 15 residues. The germline gives CDR1 MNHNS, CDR2 SASEGT. Trimming removed 7 bases from V and 0 bases from J; junction bases left unmatched: 8. Here the CDR3 DNA reads TGTGCCAGCACACTTCGACAGGGCCTGAACACTGAAGCTTTCTTT. It codes for CASTLRQGLNTEAFF.

This clonotype has a handful of counts. The chain carries TRBV12-3 or TRBV12-4 and TRBJ2-2; TRBD1 matches 11 bases. V was clipped by 6 bases and J by 6 bases; unmatched bases: 6. The CDR3 extends over 15 amino acids. CDR3 in amino acids: CASRGKDRGPGELFF. CDR3 in DNA: TGTGCCAGCAGAGGGAAGGACAGGGGGCCCGGGGAGCTGTTTTTT.